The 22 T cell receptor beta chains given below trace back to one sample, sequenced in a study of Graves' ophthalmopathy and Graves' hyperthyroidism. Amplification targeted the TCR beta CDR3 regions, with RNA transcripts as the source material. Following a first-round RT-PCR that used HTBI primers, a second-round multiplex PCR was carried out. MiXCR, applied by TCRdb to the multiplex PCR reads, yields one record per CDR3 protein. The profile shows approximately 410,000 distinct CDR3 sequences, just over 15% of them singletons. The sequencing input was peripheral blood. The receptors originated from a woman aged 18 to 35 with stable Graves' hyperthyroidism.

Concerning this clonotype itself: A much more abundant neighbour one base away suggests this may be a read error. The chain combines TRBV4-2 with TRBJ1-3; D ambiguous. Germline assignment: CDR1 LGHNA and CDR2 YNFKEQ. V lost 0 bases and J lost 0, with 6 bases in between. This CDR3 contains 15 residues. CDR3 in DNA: TGTGCCAGCAGCCAAGAAGGGAGCTCTGGAAACACCATATATTTT. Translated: CASSQEGSSGNTIYF.

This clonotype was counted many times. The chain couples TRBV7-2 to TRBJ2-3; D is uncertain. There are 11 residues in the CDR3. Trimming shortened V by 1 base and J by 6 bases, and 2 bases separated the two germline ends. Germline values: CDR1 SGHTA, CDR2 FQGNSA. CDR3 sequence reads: CASSLVDTQYF. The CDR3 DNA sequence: TGTGCCAGCAGCTTAGTTGATACGCAGTATTTT.

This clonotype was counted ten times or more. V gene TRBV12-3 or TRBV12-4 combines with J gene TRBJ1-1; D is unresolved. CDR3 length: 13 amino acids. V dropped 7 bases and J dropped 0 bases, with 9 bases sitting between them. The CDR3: CASTASMNTEAFF. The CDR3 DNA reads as TGTGCCAGCACGGCCTCCATGAACACTGAAGCTTTCTTT.

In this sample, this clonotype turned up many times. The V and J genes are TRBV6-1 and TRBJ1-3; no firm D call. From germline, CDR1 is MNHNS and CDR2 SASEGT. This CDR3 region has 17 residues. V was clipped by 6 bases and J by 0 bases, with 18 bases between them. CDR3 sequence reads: CASRAVFDPISGNTIYF. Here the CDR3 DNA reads TGTGCCAGCAGGGCCGTTTTCGACCCGATCTCTGGAAACACCATATATTTT.

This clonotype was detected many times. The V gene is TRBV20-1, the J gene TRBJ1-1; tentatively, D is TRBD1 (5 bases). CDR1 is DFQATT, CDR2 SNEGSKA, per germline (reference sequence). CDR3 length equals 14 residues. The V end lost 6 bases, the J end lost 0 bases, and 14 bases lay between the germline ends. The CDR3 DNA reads TGCAGTGCCCGGCCGGGACGGGTGAACACTGAAGCTTTCTTT. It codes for CSARPGRVNTEAFF.

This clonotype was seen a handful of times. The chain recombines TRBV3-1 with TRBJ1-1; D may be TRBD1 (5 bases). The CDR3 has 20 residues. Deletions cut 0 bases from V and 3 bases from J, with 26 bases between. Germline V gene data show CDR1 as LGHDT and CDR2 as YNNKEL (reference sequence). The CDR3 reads CASSQDGQGSPTYGDTEAFF. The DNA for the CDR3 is TGTGCCAGCAGCCAAGACGGGCAGGGAAGCCCTACTTATGGGGACACTGAAGCTTTCTTT.

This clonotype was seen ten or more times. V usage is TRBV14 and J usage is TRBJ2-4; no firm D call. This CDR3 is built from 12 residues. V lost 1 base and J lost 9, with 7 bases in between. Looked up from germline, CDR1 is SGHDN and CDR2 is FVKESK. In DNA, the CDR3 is TGTGCCAGCAGCCAAGCAAGGAGCATTCAGTACTTC. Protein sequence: CASSQARSIQYF.

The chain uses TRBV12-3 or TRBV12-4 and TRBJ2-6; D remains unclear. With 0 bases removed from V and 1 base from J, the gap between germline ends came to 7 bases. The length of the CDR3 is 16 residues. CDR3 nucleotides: TGTGCCAGCAGTTTAGCGTGGGAATCTGGGGCCAACGTCCTGACTTTC. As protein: CASSLAWESGANVLTF.

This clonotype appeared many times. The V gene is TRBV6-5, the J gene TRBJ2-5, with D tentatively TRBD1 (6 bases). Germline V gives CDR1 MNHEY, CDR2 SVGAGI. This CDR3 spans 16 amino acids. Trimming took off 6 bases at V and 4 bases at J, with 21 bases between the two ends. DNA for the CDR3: TGTGCCAGCAGCCCGGATACGACAGGTCCAAGAGAGACCCAGTACTTC. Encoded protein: CASSPDTTGPRETQYF.

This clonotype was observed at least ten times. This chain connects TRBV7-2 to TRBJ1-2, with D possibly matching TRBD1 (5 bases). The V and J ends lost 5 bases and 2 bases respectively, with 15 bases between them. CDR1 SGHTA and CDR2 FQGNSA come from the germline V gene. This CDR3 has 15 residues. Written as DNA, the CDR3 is TGTGCCAGCAGCCAAGGGGCGTATCCCAACTATGGCTACACCTTC. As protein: CASSQGAYPNYGYTF. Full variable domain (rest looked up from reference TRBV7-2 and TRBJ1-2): GAGVSQSPSNKVTEKGKDVELRCDPISGHTALYWYRQSLGQGLEFLIYFQGNSAPDKSGLPSDRFSAERTGGSVSTLTIQRTQQEDSAVYLCASSQGAYPNYGYTFGSGTRLTVV.

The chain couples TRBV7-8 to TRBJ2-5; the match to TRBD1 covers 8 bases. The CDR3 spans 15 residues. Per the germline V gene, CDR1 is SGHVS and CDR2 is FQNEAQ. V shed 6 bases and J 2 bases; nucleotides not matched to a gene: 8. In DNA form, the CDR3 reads TGTGCCAGCAGACCTGGGACAGGCAAACAAGAGACCCAGTACTTC. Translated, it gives CASRPGTGKQETQYF.

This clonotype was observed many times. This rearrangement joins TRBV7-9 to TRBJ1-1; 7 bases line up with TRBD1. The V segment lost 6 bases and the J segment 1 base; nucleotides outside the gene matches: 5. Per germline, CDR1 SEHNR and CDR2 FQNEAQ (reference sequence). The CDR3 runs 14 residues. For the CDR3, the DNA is TGTGCCAGCAGTTTGGGACAGCGGAACACTGAAGCTTTCTTT. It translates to CASSLGQRNTEAFF.

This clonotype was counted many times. The DNA of the CDR3 is TGTGCCTGGAGTTACGGGAACGATGAAGCTTTCTTT. This codes for CAWSYGNDEAFF. The chain has TRBV30 and TRBJ1-1; no reliable D call. V was trimmed by 2 bases and J by 7 bases, leaving 11 bases between them. Germline V CDR1 and CDR2: GTSNPN, SVGIG (reference sequence). There are 12 residues in the CDR3.

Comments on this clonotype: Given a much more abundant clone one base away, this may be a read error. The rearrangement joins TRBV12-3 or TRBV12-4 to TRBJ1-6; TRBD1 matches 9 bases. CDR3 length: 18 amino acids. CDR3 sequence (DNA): TGTGCCAGCAGTTTAGGAACGGACAGGGGAGGTGGGGATTCACCCCTCCGCTTT. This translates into CASSLGTDRGGGDSPLRF.

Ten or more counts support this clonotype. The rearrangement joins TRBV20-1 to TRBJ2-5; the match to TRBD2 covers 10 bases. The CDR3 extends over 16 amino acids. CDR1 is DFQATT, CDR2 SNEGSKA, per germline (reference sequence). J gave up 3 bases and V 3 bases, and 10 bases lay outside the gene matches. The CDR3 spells CSARGLAGVGKETQYF. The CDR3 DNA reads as TGCAGTGCTAGGGGCCTAGCGGGGGTCGGGAAAGAGACCCAGTACTTC.

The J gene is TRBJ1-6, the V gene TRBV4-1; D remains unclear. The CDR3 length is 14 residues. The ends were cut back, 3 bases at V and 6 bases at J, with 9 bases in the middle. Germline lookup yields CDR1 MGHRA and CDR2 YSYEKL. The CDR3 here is CASSQPVINSPLHF. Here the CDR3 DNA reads TGCGCCAGCAGCCAGCCGGTCATTAATTCACCCCTCCACTTT.

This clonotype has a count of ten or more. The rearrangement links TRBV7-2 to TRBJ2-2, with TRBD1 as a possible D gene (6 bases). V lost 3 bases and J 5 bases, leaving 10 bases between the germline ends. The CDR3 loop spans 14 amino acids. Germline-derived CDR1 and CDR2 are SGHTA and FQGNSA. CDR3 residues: CASSFGGRTGELFF. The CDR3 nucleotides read TGTGCCAGCAGCTTTGGGGGCCGGACCGGGGAGCTGTTTTTT.

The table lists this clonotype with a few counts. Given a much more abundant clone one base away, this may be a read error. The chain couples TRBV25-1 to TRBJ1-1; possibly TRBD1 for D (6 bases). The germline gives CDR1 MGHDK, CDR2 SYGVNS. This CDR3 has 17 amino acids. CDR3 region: CASSEIFYRARNTEACF. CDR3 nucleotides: TGTGCCAGCAGTGAGATTTTTTACAGGGCGCGGAACACTGAAGCTTGCTTT.

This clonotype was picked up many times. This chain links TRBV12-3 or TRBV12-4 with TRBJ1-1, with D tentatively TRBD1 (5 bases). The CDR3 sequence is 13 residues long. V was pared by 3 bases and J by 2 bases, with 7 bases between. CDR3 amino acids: CASSFGGNTEAFF. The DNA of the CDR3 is TGTGCCAGCAGTTTTGGGGGTAACACTGAAGCTTTCTTT.

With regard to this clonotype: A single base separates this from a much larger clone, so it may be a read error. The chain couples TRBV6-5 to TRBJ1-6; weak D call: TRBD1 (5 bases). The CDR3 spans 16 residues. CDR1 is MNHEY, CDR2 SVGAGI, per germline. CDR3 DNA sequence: TGTGCCAGCAGTTTCCGAGGGGAAGCGGGGGATTCACACCTCCACTTT. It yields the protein CASSFRGEAGDSHLHF.

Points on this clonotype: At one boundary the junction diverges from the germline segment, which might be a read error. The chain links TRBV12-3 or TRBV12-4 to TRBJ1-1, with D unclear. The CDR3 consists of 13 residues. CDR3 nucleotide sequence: TGTGTCAGCAGTTTAATCCCTCAGGCTGAAGCTTTCTTT. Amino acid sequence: CVSSLIPQAEAFF.

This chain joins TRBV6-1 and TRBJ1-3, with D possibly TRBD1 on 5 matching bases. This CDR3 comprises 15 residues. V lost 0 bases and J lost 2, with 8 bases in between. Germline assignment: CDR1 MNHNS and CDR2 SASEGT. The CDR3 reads CASSEAPGAGNTIYF. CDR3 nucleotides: TGTGCCAGCAGTGAAGCTCCGGGGGCTGGAAACACCATATATTTT.